A selection of T cell receptor beta chains follows, all from one sample in a study of T-cell reconstitution after alpha-beta-depleted transplantation in children. TCRdb used MiXCR to reprocess the PCR reads, holding one entry per CDR3 protein. The sample holds roughly 100,000 distinct CDR3 sequences; about 6% are singletons and the top ten take roughly 5.5%. The material sequenced was PBMCs, mostly from graft donor cells, taken 60 days after TCRalphabeta/CD19-depleted stem cell transplant. The receptors were sampled from a female patient aged 2-10 years who had a stem cell transplant for Fanconi anemia, so the T cells may come from the graft donor. Each CDR3 is given with its conserved first and last residue. The order of the fields is clone size, J gene, V gene, D gene, CDR3 protein, CDR3 DNA. D genes are given only for firm matches. Some rows mark clone size as missing; the rest say once, few, many or name a class of expanded clone.

abundance: NA; j_gene: TRBJ1-2; v_gene: TRBV5-1; d_gene: TRBD1; CDR3aa: CASSDGLTGGYGYTF; CDR3nt: TGCGCCAGCAGCGACGGATTAACAGGGGGCTATGGCTACACCTTC
abundance: NA; j_gene: TRBJ2-2; v_gene: TRBV7-3; d_gene: NA; CDR3aa: CASSLTLAGELFF; CDR3nt: TGTGCCAGCAGCTTAACGCTGGCCGGGGAGCTGTTTTTT
abundance: few; j_gene: TRBJ1-1; v_gene: TRBV6-6; d_gene: NA; CDR3aa: CASSSITNTEAFF; CDR3nt: TGTGCCAGCAGTTCCATCACGAACACTGAAGCTTTCTTT
abundance: few; j_gene: TRBJ2-7; v_gene: TRBV4-2; d_gene: NA; CDR3aa: CASSQEHPYEQYF; CDR3nt: TGTGCCAGCAGCCAAGAGCACCCTTACGAGCAGTACTTC
abundance: NA; j_gene: TRBJ1-5; v_gene: TRBV30; d_gene: NA; CDR3aa: CAWSHTFNQPQHF; CDR3nt: TGTGCCTGGAGTCACACCTTCAATCAGCCCCAGCATTTT
abundance: many; j_gene: TRBJ2-7; v_gene: TRBV29-1; d_gene: TRBD1; CDR3aa: CSVVTGQGYEQYF; CDR3nt: TGCAGCGTTGTTACGGGACAGGGGTACGAGCAGTACTTC
abundance: NA; j_gene: TRBJ2-7; v_gene: TRBV7-9; d_gene: TRBD1; CDR3aa: CASSFLTGQQYF; CDR3nt: TGTGCCAGCAGCTTTCTGACAGGGCAGCAGTACTTC
abundance: NA; j_gene: TRBJ1-5; v_gene: TRBV20-1; d_gene: TRBD1; CDR3aa: CSAVDREFRPQHF; CDR3nt: TGCAGTGCCGTCGACAGGGAATTTCGGCCCCAGCATTTT
abundance: many; j_gene: TRBJ2-1; v_gene: TRBV5-1; d_gene: TRBD1; CDR3aa: CASSVRDRGSSYNEQFF; CDR3nt: TGCGCCAGCAGCGTTAGGGACAGGGGGAGCTCCTACAATGAGCAGTTCTTC
abundance: many; j_gene: TRBJ2-1; v_gene: TRBV20-1; d_gene: NA; CDR3aa: CSARDLSRAYNEQFF; CDR3nt: TGCAGTGCTAGAGACCTTTCTAGGGCCTACAATGAGCAGTTCTTC
abundance: many; j_gene: TRBJ1-2; v_gene: TRBV20-1; d_gene: TRBD1; CDR3aa: CSARDLPGQGLYGYTF; CDR3nt: TGCAGTGCTAGAGATCTTCCGGGACAGGGACTCTATGGCTACACCTTC
abundance: many; j_gene: TRBJ2-3; v_gene: TRBV7-9; d_gene: NA; CDR3aa: CASTIRGPFTDTQYF; CDR3nt: TGTGCCAGCACCATCAGGGGCCCATTCACAGATACGCAGTATTTT
abundance: many; j_gene: TRBJ2-7; v_gene: TRBV28; d_gene: NA; CDR3aa: CASIKNEYGTFNEQYF; CDR3nt: TGTGCCAGCATCAAAAACGAATACGGGACATTCAACGAGCAGTACTTC
abundance: few; j_gene: TRBJ2-7; v_gene: TRBV27; d_gene: NA; CDR3aa: CASSPDRILYEQYF; CDR3nt: TGTGCCAGCAGTCCAGACAGAATTCTATACGAGCAGTACTTC
abundance: many; j_gene: TRBJ1-6; v_gene: TRBV7-3; d_gene: NA; CDR3aa: CASSLTVNSPLHF; CDR3nt: TGTGCCAGCAGCTTAACAGTTAATTCACCCCTCCACTTT
abundance: many; j_gene: TRBJ2-5; v_gene: TRBV5-6; d_gene: TRBD1; CDR3aa: CASSRQGARETQYF; CDR3nt: TGTGCCAGCAGCCGACAGGGGGCGAGGGAGACCCAGTACTTC
abundance: many; j_gene: TRBJ1-5; v_gene: TRBV28; d_gene: NA; CDR3aa: CASIMGYSNQPQHF; CDR3nt: TGTGCCAGCATCATGGGTTATAGCAATCAGCCCCAGCATTTT
abundance: NA; j_gene: TRBJ2-7; v_gene: TRBV20-1; d_gene: TRBD2; CDR3aa: CCARAPTGTSDSYEQYF; CDR3nt: TGCTGTGCTAGAGCTCCTACCGGGACTAGCGACTCCTACGAGCAGTACTTC
abundance: NA; j_gene: TRBJ2-3; v_gene: TRBV11-2; d_gene: NA; CDR3aa: CASSFRAGTDTQYF; CDR3nt: TGTGCCAGCAGCTTTCGGGCGGGGACAGATACGCAGTATTTT
abundance: many; j_gene: TRBJ2-1; v_gene: TRBV28; d_gene: NA; CDR3aa: CASSSLTGLFYNEQFF; CDR3nt: TGTGCCAGCAGTTCCTTAACGGGCCTTTTCTACAATGAGCAGTTCTTC
abundance: many; j_gene: TRBJ2-3; v_gene: TRBV9; d_gene: NA; CDR3aa: CASSEVGFTDTQYF; CDR3nt: TGTGCCAGCAGCGAGGTGGGGTTCACAGATACGCAGTATTTT
abundance: many; j_gene: TRBJ2-7; v_gene: TRBV7-9; d_gene: TRBD1; CDR3aa: CASTPRQGQSYEQYF; CDR3nt: TGTGCCAGCACCCCCCGACAGGGGCAATCCTACGAGCAGTACTTC
abundance: few; j_gene: TRBJ1-5; v_gene: TRBV3-1; d_gene: NA; CDR3aa: CASSQGHSNQPQHF; CDR3nt: TGTGCCAGCAGCCAAGGACATAGCAATCAGCCCCAGCATTTT
abundance: NA; j_gene: TRBJ2-7; v_gene: TRBV20-1; d_gene: NA; CDR3aa: CSARWGFYEQYF; CDR3nt: TGCAGTGCCCGTTGGGGTTTCTACGAGCAGTACTTC
abundance: many; j_gene: TRBJ2-3; v_gene: TRBV7-3; d_gene: NA; CDR3aa: CASSLTSSHTDTQYF; CDR3nt: TGTGCCAGCAGCTTAACGTCGTCCCACACAGATACGCAGTATTTT
abundance: many; j_gene: TRBJ2-3; v_gene: TRBV20-1; d_gene: TRBD2; CDR3aa: CSARVPRTSSVADTQYF; CDR3nt: TGCAGTGCTAGAGTCCCTAGGACTAGCTCTGTCGCAGATACGCAGTATTTT
abundance: many; j_gene: TRBJ2-2; v_gene: TRBV5-1; d_gene: NA; CDR3aa: CASSLTVNTGELFF; CDR3nt: TGCGCCAGCAGCTTGACGGTAAACACCGGGGAGCTGTTTTTT
abundance: few; j_gene: TRBJ2-3; v_gene: TRBV7-9; d_gene: NA; CDR3aa: CASSNYRADTQYF; CDR3nt: TGTGCCAGCAGCAATTACAGGGCAGATACGCAGTATTTT
abundance: many; j_gene: TRBJ2-1; v_gene: TRBV12-3/TRBV12-4; d_gene: TRBD2; CDR3aa: CASLLGTRVNEQFF; CDR3nt: TGTGCCAGCCTGTTAGGGACTAGGGTAAATGAGCAGTTCTTC
abundance: many; j_gene: TRBJ2-7; v_gene: TRBV18; d_gene: TRBD2; CDR3aa: CASSPTSGRGLEQYF; CDR3nt: TGTGCCAGCTCCCCCACTAGCGGGAGAGGACTCGAGCAGTACTTC
abundance: many; j_gene: TRBJ2-2; v_gene: TRBV5-1; d_gene: NA; CDR3aa: CASSLDRPNTGELFF; CDR3nt: TGCGCCAGCAGCTTGGACAGGCCGAACACCGGGGAGCTGTTTTTT
abundance: few; j_gene: TRBJ2-1; v_gene: TRBV24-1; d_gene: TRBD2; CDR3aa: CATSQVPGRGTYNEQFF; CDR3nt: TGTGCCACCAGCCAAGTGCCTGGGCGGGGGACCTACAATGAGCAGTTCTTC